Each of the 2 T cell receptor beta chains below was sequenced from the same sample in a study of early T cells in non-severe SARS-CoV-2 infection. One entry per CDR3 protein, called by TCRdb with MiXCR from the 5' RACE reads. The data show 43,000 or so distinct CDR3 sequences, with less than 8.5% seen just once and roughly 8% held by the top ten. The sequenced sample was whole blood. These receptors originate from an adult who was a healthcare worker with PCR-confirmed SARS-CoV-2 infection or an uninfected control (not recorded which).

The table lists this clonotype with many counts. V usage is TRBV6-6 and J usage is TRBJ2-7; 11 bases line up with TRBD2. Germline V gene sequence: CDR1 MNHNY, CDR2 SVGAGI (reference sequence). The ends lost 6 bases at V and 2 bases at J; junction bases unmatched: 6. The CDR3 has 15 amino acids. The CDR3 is CASRHLAGGAYEQYF. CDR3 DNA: TGTGCCAGCAGACACCTAGCGGGGGGAGCCTACGAGCAGTACTTC.

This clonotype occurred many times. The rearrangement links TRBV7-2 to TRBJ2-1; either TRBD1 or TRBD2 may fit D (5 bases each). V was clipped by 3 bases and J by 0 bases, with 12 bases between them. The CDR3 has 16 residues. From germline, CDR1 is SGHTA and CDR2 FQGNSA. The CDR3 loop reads CASSFVSGSSYNEQFF. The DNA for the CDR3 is TGTGCCAGCAGCTTTGTTTCAGGGAGCTCCTACAATGAGCAGTTCTTC.